These 26 T cell receptor beta chains came from one sample sequenced in a study of spatial heterogeneity in lung cancer. The time point is: sample taken at primary tumor resection. TCRdb independently ran MiXCR on the 5' RACE reads; one entry per CDR3 protein. Among about 61,000 distinct CDR3 sequences listed, roughly 6.6% were seen once. Sequences were derived from PBMCs, sampled at surgery. These receptor sequences come from a female donor with early-stage non-small cell lung cancer.

This clonotype was found a few times. The chain combines TRBV6-2 or TRBV6-3 with TRBJ1-5; TRBD1 matches 8 bases. The V and J ends lost 10 bases and 3 bases, in that order; junction bases with no gene match: 11. The CDR3 extends over 15 amino acids. CDR1 is MNHEY and CDR2 is SVGEGT in the germline V gene. DNA of the CDR3: TGTGCCACCCGCCCCCGGGACAGGCCCAATCAGCCCCAGCATTTT. It encodes CATRPRDRPNQPQHF.

This clonotype showed up just a few times. In nucleotides, the CDR3 is TGTGCCAGCAGCGTCGAGCGGGGGGGCTTTGGAGATACGCAGTATTTT. It is translated as CASSVERGGFGDTQYF. The chain carries TRBV9 and TRBJ2-3; the match to TRBD2 covers 10 bases. Germline V lookup: CDR1 SGDLS, CDR2 YYNGEE. The CDR3 consists of 16 residues. V trimming: 2 bases; J trimming: 5 bases; junction bases outside the gene matches: 8. Drawing the rest from reference TRBV9 and TRBJ2-3, the complete variable domain is DSGVTQTPKHLITATGQRVTLRCSPRSGDLSVYWYQQSLDQGLQFLIQYYNGEERAKGNILERFSAQQFPDLHSELNLSSLELGDSALYFCASSVERGGFGDTQYFGPGTRLTVL.

The V call is TRBV2, the J call TRBJ1-5; possible D gene TRBD1, 6 bases. The length of the CDR3 is 15 residues. CDR1 is SNHLY and CDR2 is FYNNEI in the germline V gene. V was trimmed by 6 bases and J by 0 bases, leaving 12 bases between them. CDR3 in amino acids: CASSPDSLSNQPQHF. CDR3 nucleotide sequence: TGTGCCAGCAGCCCGGACAGCCTTAGCAATCAGCCCCAGCATTTT.

This clonotype was seen only a few times. This chain uses TRBV6-6 with TRBJ1-2, with 8 bases lining up with TRBD1. J gave up 2 bases and V 8 bases, and 10 bases lay outside the gene matches. The CDR3 spans 15 residues. Germline V gene lookup returns CDR1 MNHNY and CDR2 SVGAGI (reference sequence). The CDR3 loop reads CASSLAGGNNYGYTF. CDR3 bases: TGTGCCAGCTCGTTGGCAGGGGGCAACAACTATGGCTACACCTTC.

This clonotype was counted ten times or more. The rearrangement uses TRBV28 and TRBJ2-5; TRBD2 is a possible D gene (5 bases). This CDR3 contains 14 residues. With 5 bases removed from V and 7 bases from J, the gap between germline ends came to 17 bases. The germline V gene encodes CDR1 MDHEN and CDR2 SYDVKM. The CDR3 here is CASSVTLAGGTQYF. For the CDR3, the DNA is TGTGCCAGCAGTGTTACACTGGCCGGAGGGACCCAGTACTTC.

This clonotype showed up many times. The chain couples TRBV5-1 to TRBJ2-7; possible D gene TRBD1, 5 bases. CDR1 and CDR2 (germline): SGHRS, YFSETQ. The V and J ends lost 0 bases and 8 bases respectively, with 9 bases between them. The CDR3 covers 12 residues. CDR3 protein: CASSLDQGKQYF. In DNA, the CDR3 is TGCGCCAGCAGCTTGGATCAGGGAAAGCAGTACTTC.

The V gene is TRBV2, the J gene TRBJ2-1; 9 bases line up with TRBD1. The germline V gene encodes CDR1 SNHLY and CDR2 FYNNEI. Unmatched junction bases numbered 5, after V lost 1 base and J lost 4 bases. This CDR3 spans 16 amino acids. CDR3 nucleotide sequence: TGTGCCAGCAGTGAAGAGGAGGGACAGGGATACAATGAGCAGTTCTTC. Its translation: CASSEEEGQGYNEQFF. The full variable domain, in which reference TRBV2 and TRBJ2-1 provide the parts outside the CDR3, is EPEVTQTPSHQVTQMGQEVILRCVPISNHLYFYWYRQILGQKVEFLVSFYNNEISEKSEIFDDQFSVERPDGSNFTLKIRSTKLEDSAMYFCASSEEEGQGYNEQFFGPGTRLTVL.

The chain couples TRBV6-5 to TRBJ2-1, with TRBD1 identical over 7 bases. The germline V gene has CDR1 MNHEY and CDR2 SVGAGI. V dropped 5 bases and J dropped 5; count of bases not matched to a gene: 15. This CDR3 has 17 residues. The CDR3 nucleotides are TGTGCCAGCAGTCCCTGGGACAGCCACTCTCCAGACAATGAGCAGTTCTTC. Translated: CASSPWDSHSPDNEQFF.

This clonotype came up many times. This sequence joins TRBV27 and TRBJ2-1; TRBD1 agrees at 7 bases. CDR3 length: 14 amino acids. V lost 5 bases to trimming and J lost 0 bases; unmatched junction nucleotides: 1. Germline CDR1 reads MNHEY; CDR2 reads SMNVEV (reference sequence). The CDR3 nucleotides are TGTGCCAGCAGTGGGGACAGCTCCTACAATGAGCAGTTCTTC. This sequence encodes CASSGDSSYNEQFF.

The table lists this clonotype with many counts. The rearrangement links TRBV3-1 to TRBJ2-5, with no clear D. V lost 4 bases to trimming and J lost 4 bases, with 7 bases between them. The CDR3 is 12 residues long. The germline CDR1 and CDR2 sequences are LGHDT and YNNKEL (reference sequence). The CDR3 spells CASSPYRETQYF. DNA of the CDR3: TGTGCCAGCAGCCCCTACCGAGAGACCCAGTACTTC.

This clonotype has at least ten counts. The chain has TRBV7-2 and TRBJ1-6, with D unclear. This CDR3 comprises 15 residues. Trimming took 1 base from V and 5 from J, leaving 9 bases between them. The V gene's germline CDR1 is SGHTA and CDR2 FQGNSA. Here the CDR3 reads CASSLDSPNNSPLHF. The DNA of the CDR3 is TGTGCCAGCAGCTTAGACAGCCCAAATAATTCACCCCTCCACTTT.

This clonotype was found many times. J is TRBJ2-3 and V is TRBV7-2; D is unresolved. Deletions cut 6 bases from V and 0 bases from J, with 10 bases between. The CDR3 covers 14 residues. Per the germline V gene, CDR1 is SGHTA and CDR2 is FQGNSA. For the CDR3, the DNA is TGTGCCAGCAGGATATCACCTAGCACAGATACGCAGTATTTT. It specifies CASRISPSTDTQYF.

This clonotype appeared many times. V and J are TRBV5-1 and TRBJ2-5, with 10 bases matching TRBD1. Germline CDR1 reads SGHRS; CDR2 reads YFSETQ. V shed 2 bases, J shed 3 bases, and the junction held 4 bases outside the gene matches. The CDR3 consists of 15 residues. The chain's CDR3 is CASSLQGTGEETQYF. In DNA, the CDR3 is TGCGCCAGCAGCTTACAGGGGACAGGGGAAGAGACCCAGTACTTC.

This clonotype was picked up one time. This may stem from a read error, because a much larger clone lies one nucleotide away. The rearrangement joins TRBV2 to TRBJ2-2; the D gene is possibly TRBD1 (5 bases). The CDR3 is made up of 10 amino acids. Germline V gene sequence: CDR1 SNHLY, CDR2 FYNNEI. The DNA of the CDR3 is TGTGCTCCACAGGCCGGGGAGCTGTTTTTT. Its protein product is CAPQAGELFF.

This clonotype has at least ten counts. V gene TRBV28 combines with J gene TRBJ1-1, with D uncertain. CDR1 and CDR2 from the germline V gene are MDHEN and SYDVKM. V lost 4 bases and J 0 bases, leaving 18 bases between the germline ends. The CDR3 is made up of 17 amino acids. CDR3 sequence: CASSYRIRVSMNTEAFF. CDR3 coding DNA: TGTGCCAGCAGTTACCGAATCCGGGTCTCTATGAACACTGAAGCTTTCTTT.

This clonotype was detected many times. V gene TRBV15 combines with J gene TRBJ2-5, with D unclear. This CDR3 region has 12 residues. V was trimmed by 0 bases and J by 4 bases, leaving 3 bases between them. Germline-derived CDR1 and CDR2 are LNHNV and YYDKDF (reference sequence). CDR3 protein: CATSRDVETQYF. The CDR3 coding sequence is TGTGCCACCAGCAGAGACGTAGAGACCCAGTACTTC.

The chain has TRBV9 and TRBJ1-4; possible D gene TRBD1, 5 bases. The CDR3 runs 14 residues. Trimming shortened V by 4 bases and J by 8 bases, and 15 bases separated the two germline ends. Germline V gene lookup returns CDR1 SGDLS and CDR2 YYNGEE. This CDR3 reads CASSPDGGDEKLFF. The CDR3 DNA sequence: TGTGCCAGCAGCCCGGACGGAGGGGACGAAAAACTGTTTTTT.

This clonotype is a singleton in its sample. The chain couples TRBV20-1 to TRBJ2-5; 13 bases are shared with TRBD2. Germline V CDR1 and CDR2: DFQATT, SNEGSKA (reference sequence). With 6 bases clipped from V and 1 base from J, the junction kept 5 bases outside the gene matches. This CDR3 region has 15 residues. The CDR3 loop is CSAKGLAGIQETQYF. The DNA of the CDR3 is TGCAGTGCAAAGGGACTAGCGGGGATCCAAGAGACCCAGTACTTC.

This clonotype was recorded at least ten times. This chain links TRBV10-3 with TRBJ2-3, with 13 bases aligning to TRBD2. The junction had 28 bases not matched to a gene; V was cut back by 6 bases and J by 1 base. CDR1 is ENHRY, CDR2 SYGVKD, per germline. There are 24 residues in the CDR3. The CDR3 coding sequence is TGTGCCATCAGGGGATTGTTAGGACAGGCAACGGGACTAGCGGGAAGATCTGGCACAGATACGCAGTATTTT. Translated: CAIRGLLGQATGLAGRSGTDTQYF.

The chain recombines TRBV14 with TRBJ1-2; the D is unclear. The germline V and J ends were trimmed by 4 bases and 1 base, with 7 bases remaining between them. Germline V CDR1 and CDR2: SGHDN, FVKESK. The CDR3 runs 13 residues. The CDR3 DNA is TGTGCCAGCAGCCGAGAGATTAACTATGGCTACACCTTC. Protein: CASSREINYGYTF.

At least ten counts were recorded for this clonotype. The chain recombines TRBV6-5 with TRBJ1-6; 11 positions agree with TRBD1. Trimming took 2 bases from V and 9 from J; bases not matched to a gene: 3. Germline CDR1 reads MNHEY; CDR2 reads SVGAGI. This CDR3 is built from 15 residues. CDR3 coding DNA: TGTGCCAGCAGTTACGGACAGGGGGCCGCTTCACCCCTCCACTTT. This gives the protein CASSYGQGAASPLHF.

V is TRBV2 and J is TRBJ2-7; 7 bases match TRBD1. This CDR3 is 14 amino acids long. The junction had 8 bases not matched to a gene; V was cut back by 4 bases and J by 5 bases. Germline assignment: CDR1 SNHLY and CDR2 FYNNEI. CDR3 protein: CASSVRQGGDEQYV. DNA for the CDR3: TGTGCCAGCAGTGTCCGACAGGGTGGAGACGAGCAGTACGTC.

This clonotype was picked up a small number of times. The V and J genes are TRBV3-1 and TRBJ1-3; D call uncertain. CDR3 length equals 15 residues. V lost 1 base to trimming and J lost 0 bases, with 7 bases between them. CDR1 and CDR2 (germline): LGHDT, YNNKEL (reference sequence). The CDR3 region has the DNA TGTGCCAGCAGCCAAGTACCGACCTCTGGAAACACCATATATTTT. Its translation: CASSQVPTSGNTIYF.

This clonotype was seen many times. This chain joins TRBV20-1 and TRBJ2-3; 8 bases agree with TRBD1. The germline gives CDR1 DFQATT, CDR2 SNEGSKA (reference sequence). Unmatched junction bases numbered 7, after V lost 2 bases and J lost 3 bases. This CDR3 is built from 15 residues. The CDR3 region is CSARNDRGKTDTQYF. DNA of the CDR3: TGCAGTGCTAGAAATGACAGGGGCAAGACAGATACGCAGTATTTT.

There are many counts of this clonotype. V is TRBV5-1 and J is TRBJ2-3, with 12 bases aligning to TRBD2. The germline CDR1 and CDR2 sequences are SGHRS and YFSETQ. The CDR3 length is 13 residues. V was clipped by 5 bases and J by 5 bases; unmatched bases: 0. In nucleotides, the CDR3 is TGCGCCAGCAGGGGACTAGCGGGAGATACGCAGTATTTT. This encodes CASRGLAGDTQYF.

In its sample, this clonotype was seen once. A read error may explain this, as a much larger clone is one base away. This chain connects TRBV12-3 or TRBV12-4 to TRBJ1-6; 10 bases are a match to TRBD1. The CDR3 is 19 residues long. The V and J ends lost 8 bases and 7 bases, in that order; junction bases with no gene match: 20. The CDR3 coding sequence is TGTGCCAGCGTTGCCGACAGGGGGCGGGGCCGCAGGGGGAATTCACCCCTCCACTTT. This codes for CASVADRGRGRRGNSPLHF.